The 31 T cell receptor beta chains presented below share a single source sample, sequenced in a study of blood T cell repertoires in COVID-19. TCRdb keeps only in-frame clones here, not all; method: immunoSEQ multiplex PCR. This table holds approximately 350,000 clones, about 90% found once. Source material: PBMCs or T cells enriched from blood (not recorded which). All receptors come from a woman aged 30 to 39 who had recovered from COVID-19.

The CDR3 is CASSVSASYNSPLHF. The CDR3 DNA is TGTGCCAGCAGTGTCAGTGCTTCCTATAATTCACCCCTCCACTTT. The V gene is TRBV9, the J gene TRBJ1-6; D is undetermined. In germline, CDR1 is SGDLS, CDR2 YYNGEE. Trimming cost V 5 bases and J 1 base, with 10 bases left between them. CDR3 length equals 15 residues.

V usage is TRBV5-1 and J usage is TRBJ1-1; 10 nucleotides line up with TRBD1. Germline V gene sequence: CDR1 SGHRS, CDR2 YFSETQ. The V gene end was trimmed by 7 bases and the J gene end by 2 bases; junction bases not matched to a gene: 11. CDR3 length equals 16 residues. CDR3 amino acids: CASGPGTGATNTEAFF. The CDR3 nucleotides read TGCGCCAGCGGTCCCGGGACAGGGGCCACAAACACTGAAGCTTTCTTT.

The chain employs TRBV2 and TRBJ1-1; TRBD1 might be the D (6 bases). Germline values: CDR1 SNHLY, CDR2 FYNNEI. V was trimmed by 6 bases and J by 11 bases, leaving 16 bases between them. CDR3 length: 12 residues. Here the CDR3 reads CASRGEGTGAFF. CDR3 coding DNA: TGTGCCAGCAGAGGGGAGGGAACAGGGGCTTTCTTT.

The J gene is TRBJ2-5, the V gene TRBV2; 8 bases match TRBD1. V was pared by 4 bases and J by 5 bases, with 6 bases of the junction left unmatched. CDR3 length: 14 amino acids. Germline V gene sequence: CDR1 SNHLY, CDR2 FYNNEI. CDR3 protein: CASSVDRAGETQYF. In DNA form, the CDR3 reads TGTGCCAGCAGTGTGGACAGGGCGGGGGAGACCCAGTACTTC.

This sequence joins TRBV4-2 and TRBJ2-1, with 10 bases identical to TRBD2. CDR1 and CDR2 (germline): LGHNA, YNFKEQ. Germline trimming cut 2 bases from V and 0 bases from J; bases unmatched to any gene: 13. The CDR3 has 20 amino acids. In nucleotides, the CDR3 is TGTGCCAGCAGCCAAAGGGTTACTAGCGGGGCGGCAGGCTCCTACAATGAGCAGTTCTTC. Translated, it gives CASSQRVTSGAAGSYNEQFF.

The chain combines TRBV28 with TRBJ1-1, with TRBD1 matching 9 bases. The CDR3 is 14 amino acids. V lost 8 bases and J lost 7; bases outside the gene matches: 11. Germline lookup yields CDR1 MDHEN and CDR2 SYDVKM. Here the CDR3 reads CASSYTQGAGEAFF. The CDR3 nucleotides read TGTGCCAGCTCTTACACACAGGGGGCGGGTGAAGCTTTCTTT.

CDR3 nucleotide sequence: TGTGCCAGCAGCGAAGGGTACTACACTGAAGCTTTCTTT. Amino acid sequence: CASSEGYYTEAFF. The chain recombines TRBV14 with TRBJ1-1; no definite D call. Trimming shortened V by 5 bases and J by 3 bases, and 10 bases separated the two germline ends. CDR1 SGHDN and CDR2 FVKESK come from the germline V gene. The CDR3 runs to 13 residues.

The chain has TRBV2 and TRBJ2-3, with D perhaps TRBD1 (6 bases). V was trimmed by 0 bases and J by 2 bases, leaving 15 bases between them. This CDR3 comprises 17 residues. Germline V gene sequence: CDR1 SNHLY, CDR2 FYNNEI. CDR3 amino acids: CASSEALWTDSTDTQYF. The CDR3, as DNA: TGTGCCAGCAGTGAAGCGCTATGGACAGACTCCACAGATACGCAGTATTTT. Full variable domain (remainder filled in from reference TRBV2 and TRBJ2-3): EPEVTQTPSHQVTQMGQEVILRCVPISNHLYFYWYRQILGQKVEFLVSFYNNEISEKSEIFDDQFSVERPDGSNFTLKIRSTKLEDSAMYFCASSEALWTDSTDTQYFGPGTRLTVL.

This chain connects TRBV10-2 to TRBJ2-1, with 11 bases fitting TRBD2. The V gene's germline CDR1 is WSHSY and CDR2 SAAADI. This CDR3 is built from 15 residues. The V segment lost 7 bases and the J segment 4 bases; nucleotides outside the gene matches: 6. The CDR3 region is CASKTGTSGYNEQFF. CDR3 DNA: TGCGCCAGCAAAACCGGGACTAGCGGTTACAATGAGCAGTTCTTC.

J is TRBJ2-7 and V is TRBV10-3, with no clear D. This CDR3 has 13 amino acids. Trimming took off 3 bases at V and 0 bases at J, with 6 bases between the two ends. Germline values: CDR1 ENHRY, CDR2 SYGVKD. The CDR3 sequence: CAISDDNSYEQYF. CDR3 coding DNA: TGTGCCATCAGTGATGACAACTCCTACGAGCAGTACTTC.

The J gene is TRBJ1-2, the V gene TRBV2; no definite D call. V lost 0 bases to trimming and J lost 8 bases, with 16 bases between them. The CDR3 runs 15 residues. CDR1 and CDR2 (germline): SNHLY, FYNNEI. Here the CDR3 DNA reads TGTGCCAGCAGTGAAGCGATATCGGGGATTAAGGGCTACACCTTC. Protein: CASSEAISGIKGYTF.

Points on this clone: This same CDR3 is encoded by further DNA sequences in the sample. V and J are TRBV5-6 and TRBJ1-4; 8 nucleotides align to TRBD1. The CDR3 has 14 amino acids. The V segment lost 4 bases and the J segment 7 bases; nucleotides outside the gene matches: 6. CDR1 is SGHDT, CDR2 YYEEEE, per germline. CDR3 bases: TGTGCCAGCAGCCTAGGACAGGGAGGTGAAAAACTGTTTTTT. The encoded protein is CASSLGQGGEKLFF. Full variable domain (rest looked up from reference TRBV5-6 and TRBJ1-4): DAGVTQSPTHLIKTRGQQVTLRCSPKSGHDTVSWYQQALGQGPQFIFQYYEEEERQRGNFPDRFSGHQFPNYSSELNVNALLLGDSALYLCASSLGQGGEKLFFGSGTQLSVL.

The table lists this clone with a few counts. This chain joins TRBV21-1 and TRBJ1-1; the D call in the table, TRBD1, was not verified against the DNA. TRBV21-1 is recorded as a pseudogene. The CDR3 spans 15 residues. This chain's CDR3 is CASSKVRQGATEAFF. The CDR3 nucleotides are TGTGCCAGCAGCAAAGTGAGACAGGGGGCCACTGAAGCTTTCTTT.

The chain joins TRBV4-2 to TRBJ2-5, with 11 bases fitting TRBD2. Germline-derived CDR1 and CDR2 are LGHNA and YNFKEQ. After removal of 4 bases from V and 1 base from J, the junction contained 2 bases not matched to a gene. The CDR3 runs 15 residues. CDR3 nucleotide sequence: TGTGCCAGCAGCCGAGGGACTAGCGGCCAAGAGACCCAGTACTTC. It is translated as CASSRGTSGQETQYF.

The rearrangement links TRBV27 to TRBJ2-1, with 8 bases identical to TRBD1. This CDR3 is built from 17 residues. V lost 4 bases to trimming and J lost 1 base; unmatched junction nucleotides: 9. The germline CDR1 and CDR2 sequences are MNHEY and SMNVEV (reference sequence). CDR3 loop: CASSSSDRASSYNEQFF. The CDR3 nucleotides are TGTGCCAGCAGTTCCTCGGACAGGGCCTCGTCCTACAATGAGCAGTTCTTC.

Here the CDR3 reads CASSGGTDIYGYTF. In DNA, the CDR3 is TGCGCCAGCAGCGGGGGGACAGACATCTATGGCTACACCTTC. J is TRBJ1-2 and V is TRBV5-1; 7 positions match TRBD1. In germline, CDR1 is SGHRS, CDR2 YFSETQ. The CDR3 sequence is 14 residues long. V was pared by 4 bases and J by 4 bases, with 7 bases of the junction left unmatched.

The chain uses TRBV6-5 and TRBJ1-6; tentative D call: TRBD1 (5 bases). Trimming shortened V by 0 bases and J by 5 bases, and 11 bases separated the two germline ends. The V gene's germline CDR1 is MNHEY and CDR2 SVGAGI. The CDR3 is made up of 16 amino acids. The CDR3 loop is CASSYSPDRNNSPLHF. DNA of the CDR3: TGTGCCAGCAGTTACTCCCCCGACAGAAATAATTCACCCCTCCACTTT.

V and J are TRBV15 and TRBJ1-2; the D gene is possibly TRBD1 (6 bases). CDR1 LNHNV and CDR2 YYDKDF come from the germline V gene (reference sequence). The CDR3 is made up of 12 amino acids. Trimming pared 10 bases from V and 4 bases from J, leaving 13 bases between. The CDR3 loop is CASYRDGYGYTF. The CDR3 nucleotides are TGTGCCAGCTACAGGGATGGCTATGGCTACACCTTC.

This CDR3 reads CASSGQGIDETQYF. CDR3 sequence (DNA): TGCGCCAGCAGCGGACAGGGGATCGACGAGACCCAGTACTTC. V usage is TRBV5-1 and J usage is TRBJ2-5; TRBD1 matches 9 bases. Germline V gene data show CDR1 as SGHRS and CDR2 as YFSETQ. This CDR3 contains 14 residues. V dropped 4 bases and J dropped 5; count of bases not matched to a gene: 6.

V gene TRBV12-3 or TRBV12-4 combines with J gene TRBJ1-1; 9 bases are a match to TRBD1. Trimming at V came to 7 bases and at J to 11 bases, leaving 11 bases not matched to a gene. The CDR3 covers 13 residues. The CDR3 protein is CASTADRGLYAFF. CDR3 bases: TGTGCCAGCACCGCGGACAGGGGACTTTACGCTTTCTTT.

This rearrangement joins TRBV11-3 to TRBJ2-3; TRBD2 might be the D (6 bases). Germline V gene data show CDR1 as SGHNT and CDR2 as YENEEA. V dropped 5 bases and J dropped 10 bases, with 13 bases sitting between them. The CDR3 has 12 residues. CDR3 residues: CASSAQEGPQYF. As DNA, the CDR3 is TGTGCCAGCAGCGCCCAGGAGGGTCCGCAGTATTTT.

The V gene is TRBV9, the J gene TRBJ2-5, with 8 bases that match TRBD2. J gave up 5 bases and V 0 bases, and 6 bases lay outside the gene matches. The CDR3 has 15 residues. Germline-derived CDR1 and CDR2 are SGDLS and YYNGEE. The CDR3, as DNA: TGTGCCAGCAGCGTAGATCCGGGGGGGCGGGAGACCCAGTACTTC. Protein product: CASSVDPGGRETQYF.

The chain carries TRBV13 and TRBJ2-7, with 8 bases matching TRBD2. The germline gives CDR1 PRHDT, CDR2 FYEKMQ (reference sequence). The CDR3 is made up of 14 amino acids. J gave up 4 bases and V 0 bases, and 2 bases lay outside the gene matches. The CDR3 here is CASSLGTSAYEQYF. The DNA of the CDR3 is TGTGCCAGCAGCTTAGGGACTAGCGCGTACGAGCAGTACTTC.

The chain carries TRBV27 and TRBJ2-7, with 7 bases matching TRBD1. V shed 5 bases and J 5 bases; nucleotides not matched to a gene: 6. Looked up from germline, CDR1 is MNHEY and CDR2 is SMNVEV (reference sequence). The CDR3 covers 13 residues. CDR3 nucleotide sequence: TGTGCCAGCAGTGTAAACAGGGGCAACGAGCAGTACTTC. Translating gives CASSVNRGNEQYF.

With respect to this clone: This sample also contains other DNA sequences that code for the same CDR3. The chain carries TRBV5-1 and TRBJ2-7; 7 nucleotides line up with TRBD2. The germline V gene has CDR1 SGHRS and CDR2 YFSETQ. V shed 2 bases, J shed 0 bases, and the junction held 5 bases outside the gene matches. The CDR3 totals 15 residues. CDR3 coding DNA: TGCGCCAGCAGCTTATCGAGCGGGGCCTCCTACGAGCAGTACTTC. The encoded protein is CASSLSSGASYEQYF. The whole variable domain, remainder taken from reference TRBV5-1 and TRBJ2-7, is KAGVTQTPRYLIKTRGQQVTLSCSPISGHRSVSWYQQTPGQGLQFLFEYFSETQRNKGNFPGRFSGRQFSNSRSEMNVSTLELGDSALYLCASSLSSGASYEQYFGPGTRLTVT.

CDR3 sequence: CACSGQGYEQYF. CDR3 DNA: TGTGCCTGCTCGGGACAGGGTTACGAGCAGTACTTC. The chain is built from TRBV30 and TRBJ2-7; 9 bases align to TRBD1. The germline CDR1 and CDR2 sequences are GTSNPN and SVGIG (reference sequence). The CDR3 length is 12 residues. Unmatched junction bases numbered 4, after V lost 6 bases and J lost 4 bases.

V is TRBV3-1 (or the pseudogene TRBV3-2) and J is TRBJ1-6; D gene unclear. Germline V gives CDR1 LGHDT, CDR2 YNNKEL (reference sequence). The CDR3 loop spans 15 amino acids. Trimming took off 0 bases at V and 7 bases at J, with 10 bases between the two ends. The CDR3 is CASSQDILENSPLHF. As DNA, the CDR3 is TGTGCCAGCAGCCAAGATATACTGGAGAATTCACCCCTCCACTTT.

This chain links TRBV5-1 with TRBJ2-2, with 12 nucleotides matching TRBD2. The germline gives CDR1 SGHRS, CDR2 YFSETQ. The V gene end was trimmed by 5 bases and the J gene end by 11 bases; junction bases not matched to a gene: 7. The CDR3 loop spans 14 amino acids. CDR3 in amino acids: CASSSTSGRGELFF. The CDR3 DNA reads TGCGCCAGCAGTTCGACTAGCGGGAGAGGTGAGCTGTTTTTT.

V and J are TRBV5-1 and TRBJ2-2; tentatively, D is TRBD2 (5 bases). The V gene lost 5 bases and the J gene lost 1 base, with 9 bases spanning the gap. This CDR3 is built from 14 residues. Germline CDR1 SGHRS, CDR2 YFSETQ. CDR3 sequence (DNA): TGCGCCAGCAGTCGGGGATTGAACACCGGGGAGCTGTTTTTT. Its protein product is CASSRGLNTGELFF.

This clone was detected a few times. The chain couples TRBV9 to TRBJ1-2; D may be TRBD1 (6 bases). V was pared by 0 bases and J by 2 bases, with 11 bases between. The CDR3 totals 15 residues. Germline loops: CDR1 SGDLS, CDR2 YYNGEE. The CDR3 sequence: CASSVATGTNYGYTF. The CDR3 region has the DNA TGTGCCAGCAGCGTAGCTACCGGGACAAACTATGGCTACACCTTC.

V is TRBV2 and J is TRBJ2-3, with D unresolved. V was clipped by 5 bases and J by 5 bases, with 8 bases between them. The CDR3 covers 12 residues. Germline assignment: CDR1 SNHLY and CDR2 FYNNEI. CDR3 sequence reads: CASSLPGDTQYF. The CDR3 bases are TGTGCCAGCAGTCTGCCCGGAGATACGCAGTATTTT.